These 21 T cell receptor beta chains were all obtained from the same sample, sequenced in a study of T cell repertoires in cytomegalovirus infection. TCRdb used MiXCR to reprocess the reads, holding one entry per CDR3 protein. The table lists some 24,000 distinct CDR3 sequences, 22% of them singletons. The antigens these receptors bind are not known. The input for sequencing was CD8+ T cells from cultured PBMCs, taken from culture after CMV antigen stimulation. These receptors came from a human donor in good health (CMV status not recorded). Some clones in this sample may be carry-over from other donors' samples.

This clonotype was seen more than once but under ten times. The V call is TRBV20-1, the J call TRBJ1-4, with 8 bases matching TRBD1. The V and J ends lost 6 bases and 6 bases, in that order; junction bases with no gene match: 6. This CDR3 has 13 residues. Germline V gene lookup returns CDR1 DFQATT and CDR2 SNEGSKA (reference sequence). CDR3 in DNA: TGCAGTGCGGACAGGGTTGAGGATGAAAAACTGTTTTTT. It translates to CSADRVEDEKLFF.

Ten or more counts support this clonotype. The V and J genes are TRBV6-1 and TRBJ2-7, with D possibly TRBD1 on 5 matching bases. The CDR3 loop spans 13 amino acids. The V and J ends lost 1 base and 2 bases respectively, with 6 bases between them. Germline V gene sequence: CDR1 MNHNS, CDR2 SASEGT. CDR3 coding DNA: TGTGCCAGCAGTGAAGGACAGACCTACGAGCAGTACTTC. Its translation is CASSEGQTYEQYF.

The chain couples TRBV5-1 to TRBJ2-7; D perhaps matches TRBD1 (6 bases). Trimming cost V 4 bases and J 5 bases, with 22 bases left between them. Germline V gene data show CDR1 as SGHRS and CDR2 as YFSETQ. CDR3 size: 16 residues. The CDR3 DNA sequence: TGCGCCAGCAGCCCATTGACAGGCCGTGCGGAGGACGAGCAGTACTTC. It translates to CASSPLTGRAEDEQYF.

V and J are TRBV19 and TRBJ1-1; D gene ambiguous. Germline V gene lookup returns CDR1 LNHDA and CDR2 SQIVND (reference sequence). The CDR3 length is 11 residues. V lost 9 bases and J 3 bases, leaving 8 bases between the germline ends. CDR3: CASRTDTEAFF. The CDR3 nucleotides read TGTGCCAGCCGTACGGACACTGAAGCTTTCTTT.

This chain links TRBV6-2 or TRBV6-3 with TRBJ1-1, with D possibly matching TRBD1 (5 bases). Germline values: CDR1 MNHEY, CDR2 SVGEGT. Trimming stripped 6 bases from V and 11 bases from J, with 13 bases between. The CDR3 covers 11 residues. The CDR3 loop reads CASRWGIEAFF. The CDR3 nucleotides read TGTGCCAGCAGATGGGGGATAGAGGCTTTCTTT.

This clonotype was counted a few times. The V and J genes are TRBV27 and TRBJ2-3, with 8 nucleotides matching TRBD2. Germline loops: CDR1 MNHEY, CDR2 SMNVEV (reference sequence). The V gene end was trimmed by 2 bases and the J gene end by 6 bases; junction bases not matched to a gene: 13. The CDR3 runs 17 residues. The CDR3 here is CASSLKGVSGGMDTQYF. The CDR3 nucleotides are TGTGCCAGCAGTTTAAAGGGGGTCAGCGGGGGCATGGATACGCAGTATTTT.

A note on this clonotype: The final CDR3 position lacks the conserved phenylalanine or tryptophan, pointing to a likely read error. This chain uses TRBV7-8 with TRBJ2-5, with D uncertain. CDR3 length: 17 amino acids. The ends were cut back, 1 base at V and 2 bases at J, with 17 bases in the middle. From germline, CDR1 is SGHVS and CDR2 FQNEAQ. CDR3 in DNA: TGTGCCAGCAGCTTAGGAAATCTGGCGGACCTTCAAGAGACCCAGTACTCC. Its translation: CASSLGNLADLQETQYS.

The chain joins TRBV5-6 to TRBJ2-1; 8 nucleotides line up with TRBD1. V was pared by 4 bases and J by 9 bases, with 3 bases of the junction left unmatched. The CDR3 has 12 residues. Germline CDR1 SGHDT, CDR2 YYEEEE. The CDR3 DNA is TGTGCCAGCAGCCCGGACAGGGTTGAGCAGTTCTTC. As protein: CASSPDRVEQFF.

This clonotype was seen a few times. This chain connects TRBV9 to TRBJ2-1, with a tentative D call TRBD1 (6 bases). Germline CDR1 reads SGDLS; CDR2 reads YYNGEE. Deletions cut 1 base from V and 2 bases from J, with 13 bases between. The CDR3 sequence is 16 residues long. CDR3 residues: CASSVKTGFPYNEQFF. CDR3 in DNA: TGTGCCAGCAGCGTAAAAACAGGGTTTCCCTACAATGAGCAGTTCTTC.

This clonotype was recorded many times. V gene TRBV7-9 combines with J gene TRBJ2-7, with 8 bases aligning to TRBD2. In germline, CDR1 is SEHNR, CDR2 FQNEAQ (reference sequence). This CDR3 contains 15 residues. Trimming took 8 bases from V and 2 from J; bases not matched to a gene: 11. The CDR3 nucleotides are TGTGCCAGCGGCCCTGGTGGAGCGGGGGCCTACGAGCAGTACTTC. This encodes CASGPGGAGAYEQYF.

This clonotype was recorded many times. The CDR3 DNA reads as TGTGCCAGCAGTTTGGGAGGTGAAGCTTTCTTT. Its translation: CASSLGGEAFF. The chain uses TRBV12-3 or TRBV12-4 and TRBJ1-1; no firm D call. The CDR3 consists of 11 residues. V lost 3 bases, J lost 7 bases, and 6 bases lay in between.

There are a few counts of this clonotype. The rearrangement joins TRBV20-1 to TRBJ2-7, with D maybe TRBD1 (6 bases). The CDR3 is made up of 13 amino acids. The V gene lost 3 bases and the J gene lost 1 base, with 10 bases spanning the gap. Per germline, CDR1 DFQATT and CDR2 SNEGSKA (reference sequence). CDR3 DNA sequence: TGCAGTGCTAGGGCGGACAGTTCCTACGAGCAGTACTTC. Its protein is CSARADSSYEQYF.

The rearrangement joins TRBV5-6 to TRBJ2-5; possibly TRBD2 for D (6 bases). The germline V gene encodes CDR1 SGHDT and CDR2 YYEEEE. Trimming took off 0 bases at V and 1 base at J, with 10 bases between the two ends. The length of the CDR3 is 15 residues. CDR3 region: CASSLAGTGQETQYF. In DNA form, the CDR3 reads TGTGCCAGCAGCTTGGCCGGGACTGGCCAAGAGACCCAGTACTTC.

In its sample, this clonotype was seen a few times. The chain uses TRBV7-9 and TRBJ1-6, with 7 bases that match TRBD1. The CDR3 length is 15 residues. Germline V gene sequence: CDR1 SEHNR, CDR2 FQNEAQ (reference sequence). The V segment lost 1 base and the J segment 6 bases; nucleotides outside the gene matches: 3. The CDR3 protein is CASSLGTGFNSPLHF. DNA for the CDR3: TGTGCCAGCAGCTTAGGGACAGGATTTAATTCACCCCTCCACTTT.

The DNA of the CDR3 is TGTGCCAGCAGTGAATATTTCGGGACTGCGGGGGCAGATACGCAGTATTTT. This sequence encodes CASSEYFGTAGADTQYF. V is TRBV25-1 and J is TRBJ2-3, with TRBD2 matching 7 bases. Trimming cost V 0 bases and J 4 bases; bases outside gene matches: 10. The germline V gene has CDR1 MGHDK and CDR2 SYGVNS. The CDR3 contains 17 residues.

This clonotype has a count of ten or more. The gene calls are TRBV6-5 and TRBJ1-5; maybe TRBD1 (5 bases). This CDR3 region has 14 residues. CDR1 is MNHEY, CDR2 SVGAGI, per germline. Trimming stripped 2 bases from V and 6 bases from J, with 11 bases between. The CDR3 region is CASSYLGQGQPQHF. CDR3 bases: TGTGCCAGCAGTTACCTGGGGCAGGGTCAGCCCCAGCATTTT.

This clonotype came up a few times. The CDR3 is CASSSSGGRGRELFF. The CDR3 nucleotides read TGTGCCAGCAGCTCCTCCGGGGGCCGGGGTAGGGAGCTGTTTTTT. The V gene is TRBV7-2, the J gene TRBJ2-2; D is perhaps TRBD1 or TRBD2 (6 bases each). The CDR3 loop spans 15 amino acids. The germline gives CDR1 SGHTA, CDR2 FQGNSA. Trimming took 4 bases from V and 9 from J, leaving 18 bases between them.

This clonotype was recorded many times. The chain couples TRBV7-2 to TRBJ1-1, with unresolved D. Trimming removed 2 bases from V and 5 bases from J, with 12 bases in between. In germline, CDR1 is SGHTA, CDR2 FQGNSA. The CDR3 has 14 residues. The DNA for the CDR3 is TGTGCCAGCAGCTTATACGGAGTAAGGACTGAAGCTTTCTTT. It specifies CASSLYGVRTEAFF.

The genes are TRBV5-1 and TRBJ2-1, with TRBD2 matching over 8 bases. Looked up from germline, CDR1 is SGHRS and CDR2 is YFSETQ. Unmatched junction bases numbered 5, after V lost 3 bases and J lost 6 bases. This CDR3 spans 14 amino acids. CDR3: CASSWSGGLNEQFF. As DNA, the CDR3 is TGCGCCAGCAGCTGGTCGGGGGGGCTCAATGAGCAGTTCTTC.

This clonotype was counted ten times or more. The rearrangement uses TRBV11-2 and TRBJ2-4; TRBD2 matches 15 bases. This CDR3 region has 16 residues. CDR1 is SGHAT and CDR2 is FQNNGV in the germline V gene. V was clipped by 5 bases and J by 5 bases; unmatched bases: 4. DNA for the CDR3: TGTGCCAGCAGCCGGACTAGCGGGGGGGCCCAAAACATTCAGTACTTC. Its protein product is CASSRTSGGAQNIQYF.

V gene TRBV11-2 combines with J gene TRBJ1-1; tentative D call: TRBD1 (5 bases). The CDR3 consists of 15 residues. The V end was cut by 5 bases, the J end by 3 bases, with 16 bases between. Germline V gene data show CDR1 as SGHAT and CDR2 as FQNNGV. As DNA, the CDR3 is TGTGCCAGCAGCCGGGGATGGGGGTCCTACACTGAAGCTTTCTTT. This gives the protein CASSRGWGSYTEAFF.